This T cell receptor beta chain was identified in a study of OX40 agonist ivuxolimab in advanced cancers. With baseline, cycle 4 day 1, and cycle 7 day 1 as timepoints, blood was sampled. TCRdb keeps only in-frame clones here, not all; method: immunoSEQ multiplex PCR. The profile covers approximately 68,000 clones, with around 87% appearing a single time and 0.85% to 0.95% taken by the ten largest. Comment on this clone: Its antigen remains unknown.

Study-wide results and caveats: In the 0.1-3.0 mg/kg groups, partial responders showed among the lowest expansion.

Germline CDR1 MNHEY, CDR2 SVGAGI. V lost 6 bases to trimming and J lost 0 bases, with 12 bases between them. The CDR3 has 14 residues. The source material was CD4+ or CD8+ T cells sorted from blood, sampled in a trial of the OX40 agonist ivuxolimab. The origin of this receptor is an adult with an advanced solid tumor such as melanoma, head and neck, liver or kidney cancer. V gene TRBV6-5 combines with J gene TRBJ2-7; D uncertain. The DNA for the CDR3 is TGTGCCAGCAGCGACATAGCCCGCTCCTACGAGCAGTACTTC. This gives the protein CASSDIARSYEQYF.